This T cell receptor (beta chain) was retrieved from a study of Ad26.COV2.S vaccination and SARS-CoV-2 variants. Produced via immunoSEQ multiplex PCR; TCRdb's table is partial and in-frame only. The table has hundreds of thousands of clones, about 89% seen once; the top ten hold just under 5%. Germline CDR1 and CDR2: MNHEY and SVGEGT. This CDR3 is 14 amino acids long. V lost 5 bases and J lost 7, with 14 bases in between. Treatment: roughly 20 received Ad26.COV2.S at low or high dose, single or two shots; five or six received placebo; per-sample allocation not given. Samples analyzed were those drawn on day 63 after the first vaccine or placebo injection.

The material sequenced was peripheral blood, taken in a trial of Ad26.COV2.S vaccine versus placebo. This TCR was sampled from a person between 18 and 60 years old who received the Ad26.COV2.S COVID-19 vaccine or a placebo. The V gene is TRBV6-2 or TRBV6-3, the J gene TRBJ2-2; D may be TRBD1 (6 bases). CDR3 in amino acids: CASSRWQGNGELFF. DNA of the CDR3: TGTGCCAGCAGTCGGTGGCAGGGGAACGGGGAGCTGTTTTTT.